Listed below are T cell receptor beta chains from one sample, sequenced in a study of T cells after posttransplantation cyclophosphamide. Profiling relied on immunoSEQ multiplex PCR, and the TCRdb table lists in-frame clones only, not all of them. Listed for the sample are 30,000 to 40,000 clones, none seen a single time. Material: PBMCs. The receptors shown here come from a man aged 50 to 60 in good health, CMV-negative, and a related stem cell transplant donor. The CDR3 runs from the conserved cysteine through the conserved F or W. The order of the fields is V gene, J gene, D gene, clone size, CDR3 DNA, CDR3 protein. The D gene is left open where the match is weak. Only part of the rows carry a size: once, few, many, or a class if the clone is expanded.

TRBV7-2	TRBJ2-7	TRBD1	many	TGTGCCAGCAGCTTCGGGACAGGGCACGTTGTCGAGCAGTACTTC	CASSFGTGHVVEQYF
TRBV7-9	TRBJ2-7	.	few	TGTGCCAGCAGCTTGAGCGAAGGGGTCATCGACGAGCAGTACTTC	CASSLSEGVIDEQYF
TRBV5-1	TRBJ2-7	.	few	TGCGCCAGCAGCTTTAGGGACTCGACATACGAGCAGTACTTC	CASSFRDSTYEQYF
TRBV6-5	TRBJ2-7	TRBD1	many	TGTGCCAGCAGTTACTCTACAGGGGGTTACGAGCAGTACTTC	CASSYSTGGYEQYF
TRBV5-4	TRBJ2-1	.	medium-sized	TGTGCCAGCAGCCTTTCCGGGACTCCGTCGAATGAGCAGTTCTTC	CASSLSGTPSNEQFF
TRBV25-1	TRBJ1-4	TRBD1	many	TGTGCCAGCAGTGAATCCGGACAGGGTGAAGAAAAACTGTTTTTT	CASSESGQGEEKLFF
TRBV27	TRBJ1-1	TRBD1	many	TGTGCCAGCAGTTTATGGGGCAGGGGGACTGAAGCTTTCTTT	CASSLWGRGTEAFF
TRBV9	TRBJ2-7	.	many	TGTGCCAGCAGCGCGAGTACAGGGTCCTACGAGCAGTACTTC	CASSASTGSYEQYF
TRBV7-8	TRBJ1-5	.	many	TGTGCCAGCAGCTTAGGTTTCGGAGGGAGCCGTCAGCCCCAGCATTTT	CASSLGFGGSRQPQHF
TRBV29-1	TRBJ2-7	.	many	TGCAGCGTTGAAGATCCCTACAGGTACGAGCAGTACTTC	CSVEDPYRYEQYF
TRBV14	TRBJ2-3	.	many	TGTGCCAGCAGCCAACAACCTAGGAGTACGCAGTATTTT	CASSQQPRSTQYF
TRBV7-9	TRBJ1-1	.	many	TGTGCCAGCAGTCCTCGGGACACGACTGAAGCTTTCTTT	CASSPRDTTEAFF
TRBV10-3	TRBJ2-3	.	few	TGTGCCATCAGTGAGGAGCGGTCCCCCCCAGATACGCAGTATTTT	CAISEERSPPDTQYF
TRBV7-2	TRBJ2-5	.	.	TGTGCCAGCAGCTTAGGTCCCGTACAAGAGACCCAGTACTTC	CASSLGPVQETQYF
TRBV10-3	TRBJ1-1	TRBD1	many	TGTGCCATCAGTGAGTCGAGACAGGGGGAAGCTTTCTTT	CAISESRQGEAFF
TRBV2	TRBJ1-1	.	many	TGTGCCAGCAGCACCACACGAACTGAAGCTTTCTTT	CASSTTRTEAFF
TRBV2	TRBJ2-5	TRBD1	many	TGTGCCAGCAGTAATCAGGGGGCTTCAGGGGAGACCCAGTACTTC	CASSNQGASGETQYF
TRBV4-1	TRBJ2-5	.	few	TGCGCCAGCAGCCAAGGGGGACACCAGTCTCAAGAGACCCAGTACTTC	CASSQGGHQSQETQYF
TRBV2	TRBJ2-3	TRBD2	few	TGTGCCAGCAGTGGGACTCTAGCGGGGGTTGGAACAGATACGCAGTATTTT	CASSGTLAGVGTDTQYF
TRBV29-1	TRBJ1-2	.	many	TGCAGCGTTGAATCGGGGGGGGGTGGCTACACCTTC	CSVESGGGGYTF
TRBV7-2	TRBJ2-2	.	many	TGTGCCAGCAGCACACGGAACACCGGGGAGCTGTTTTTT	CASSTRNTGELFF
TRBV6-5	TRBJ1-2	TRBD1	many	TGTGCCAGCAGTTTGACAGGGCTTTATGGCTACACCTTC	CASSLTGLYGYTF
TRBV5-1	TRBJ1-2	TRBD1	many	TGCGCCAGCAGCTTGGAGGGACAGGTGAACTATGGCTACACCTTC	CASSLEGQVNYGYTF
TRBV9	TRBJ2-3	TRBD1	many	TGTGCCAGCCAACCAGGGGGCGGCACAGATACGCAGTATTTT	CASQPGGGTDTQYF
TRBV2	TRBJ2-6	TRBD2	many	TGTGCCAGGACTAGCGGGAGGGCCGGAACAGGTCTTGGGGCCAACGTCCTGACTTTC	CARTSGRAGTGLGANVLTF
TRBV6-5	TRBJ1-1	.	many	TGTGCCAGCAGTTACTCGATCACAGGGCGCACTGAAGCTTTCTTT	CASSYSITGRTEAFF
TRBV25-1	TRBJ1-2	.	.	TGTGCCAGACGGCCCAAGTCCGGACAAGTTATGATTTATGGCTACACCTTC	CARRPKSGQVMIYGYTF
TRBV18	TRBJ1-6	TRBD1	.	TGTGCCAGCTCACTGCGACAGGGGGCCTATAATTCACCCCTCCACTTT	CASSLRQGAYNSPLHF
TRBV11-3	TRBJ2-1	TRBD2	many	TGTGCCAGCAGCTTACTAGCGGGGGGAGGGAATGAGCAGTTCTTC	CASSLLAGGGNEQFF
TRBV4-1	TRBJ2-7	TRBD2	.	TGCGCCAGCAGCCAGGGACTAGCGGGAGTCTCCGAGCAGTACTTC	CASSQGLAGVSEQYF
TRBV2	TRBJ2-7	.	many	TGTGCCAGCAGTGAAGCGGCAGGGAGGCTCTACGAGCAGTACTTC	CASSEAAGRLYEQYF
TRBV7-2	TRBJ2-1	.	.	TGTGCCAGCAGCGAAGACACCGGGACACAAGAGCAGTTCTTC	CASSEDTGTQEQFF
TRBV10-3	TRBJ2-7	TRBD1	few	TGTGCCATCAGTGAGGGACAGGGGGACTCAGGCTACGAGCAGTACTTC	CAISEGQGDSGYEQYF
TRBV6-1	TRBJ1-4	.	many	TGTGCCAGCAGTGAACGGACAGTCGCGTTCTCCTCTAATGAAAAACTGTTTTTT	CASSERTVAFSSNEKLFF
TRBV7-9	TRBJ2-1	TRBD1	many	TGTGCCAGCAGCTCCGTGACAGGGGTACTCCACAATGAGCAGTTCTTC	CASSSVTGVLHNEQFF
TRBV5-1	TRBJ1-1	.	many	TGCGCCAGCAGCGTACGCGGGCCGTCGGAGGCTTTCTTT	CASSVRGPSEAFF
TRBV25-1	TRBJ2-2	.	many	TGTGCCAGCAGTGAGGCCGGGGTCACCGGGGAGCTGTTTTTT	CASSEAGVTGELFF